The source of this T cell receptor (beta chain) is a study of blood T cell repertoires in COVID-19. About the study: Sites in the United States, Italy and Spain provided acute and convalescent COVID-19 samples. T cells, B-cell-depleted T cells, or PBMCs provided the cDNA or gDNA that served as material.

Under the authors' procedure: Quantification of nucleated cells was approximated via reference gene primer amplification. Only in-frame clones appear in the TCRdb table, and some are missing; sequencing was by immunoSEQ multiplex PCR. The V and J calls and clone size were taken over from that table, and D and trimming were inferred from the DNA. The sample includes about 300,000 clones, approximately 85% seen only once; the top ten take around 1.5%. The clonotype originates from a woman aged 50 to 60 with acute or convalescent COVID-19. Sequencing used peripheral blood.

In nucleotides, the CDR3 is TGCAGCGCTGGGACTAGCGGGGTTTTCACCGGGGAGCTGTTTTTT. Translation gives CSAGTSGVFTGELFF. V gene TRBV29-1 combines with J gene TRBJ2-2; 13 bases line up with TRBD2. The V segment lost 7 bases and the J segment 4 bases; nucleotides outside the gene matches: 6. CDR1 and CDR2 (germline): SQVTM, ANQGSEA. The CDR3 sequence is 15 residues long.